This TCR beta chain was observed in a study of blood T cell repertoires in COVID-19 (TCRdb year 2020). With regard to the full study: Samples covering the acute and convalescent phases of COVID-19 were provided by collaborators in the United States, Italy and Spain. The material from the prospective study consisted of cDNA or gDNA derived from T cells, B-cell-depleted T cells, or PBMCs. The dataset comprised deeply sampled blood TCRbeta repertoires from subjects exposed to, actively infected with, or recovered from COVID-19. A freely available public database, intended as a resource for researchers studying the immune response to SARS-CoV-2, is where the repertoires were released. Samples were obtained from the ongoing ImmuneRACE study (first 160 participants) and from about 1,300 subjects provided by 6 global collaborators. The sample metadata nearly always contained a de-identified subject ID, COVID-19 status, age in years and sex. Where available, HLA class I and class II types were taken from metadata supplied by the sample provider and were not determined by assay-based typing.

Based on the germline V gene (reference sequence), the CDR1 and CDR2 sequences are LNHDA and SQIVND. The CDR3, from cysteine to phenylalanine, totals 14 residues. Only CDR3 DNA remains: 42 bases, in frame from the first base. The V end gives up 6 bases and the J end 6 bases, leaving 4 bases in the junction not matched to a gene. TCRbeta CDR3 regions were amplified from genomic DNA using the immunoSEQ Assay, a bias-controlled multiplex PCR. The authors' analysis ran thus. Nucleated cell counts per sample were estimated from amplification of reference gene primers within the assay. To quantify the absolute abundance of each unique TCRbeta CDR3 rearrangement, sequence reads were collapsed and filtered. For each sample, productive Simpson clonality was calculated as the square root of Simpson's diversity index across productive rearrangements. The source is immuneACCESS, and TCRdb retained only in-frame sequences with V and J called. Part of the clones is not carried over; for the studies checked, unresolved V genes explain less than half of this, and the remainder is unexplained. That table is the source of V, J and clone size, and D and trimming were worked out from the DNA. The sample table records around 300,000 clones; more than 80% of these occur just once. In total, the top ten clones hold under 3.5% of the sample.

What the authors observed across the whole study: The quantity of clinical and demographic metadata differed by source and by participant and was supplied without curation.

A remark on this clone: Its antigen is currently not known. Per-base quality was not reported, and no clone a single base away is much larger than it.

Whole blood was collected in K2EDTA tubes by collaborating institutions according to the institutions' own protocols. For TCRbeta analysis, collaborators shipped samples as frozen whole blood, isolated PBMCs, or DNA extracted from either of those sample types. The sequence was collected from a woman between 25 and 40 years old with active or convalescent COVID-19. The source material was peripheral blood. The chain links TRBV19 with TRBJ2-2; 10 bases in between match TRBD1. The nucleotide sequence reads TGTGCCAGTAGAAGGGGACAGGGGTCCGGGGAGCTGTTTTTT. Protein translation: CASRRGQGSGELFF.